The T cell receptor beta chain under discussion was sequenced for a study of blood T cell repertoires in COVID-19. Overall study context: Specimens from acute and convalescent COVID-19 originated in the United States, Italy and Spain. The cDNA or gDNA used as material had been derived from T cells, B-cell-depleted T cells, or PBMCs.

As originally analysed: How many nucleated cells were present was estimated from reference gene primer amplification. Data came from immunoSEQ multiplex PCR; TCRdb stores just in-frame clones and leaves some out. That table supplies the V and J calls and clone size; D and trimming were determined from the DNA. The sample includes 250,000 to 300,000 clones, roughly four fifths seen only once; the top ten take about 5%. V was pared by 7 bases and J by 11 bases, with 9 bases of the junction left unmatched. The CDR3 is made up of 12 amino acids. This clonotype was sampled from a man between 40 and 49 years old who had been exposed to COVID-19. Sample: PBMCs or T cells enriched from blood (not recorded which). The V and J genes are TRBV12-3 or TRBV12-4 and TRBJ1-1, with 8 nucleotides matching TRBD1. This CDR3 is CASTHSRGLAFF. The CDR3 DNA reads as TGTGCCAGCACCCATTCCAGGGGGCTGGCTTTCTTT.